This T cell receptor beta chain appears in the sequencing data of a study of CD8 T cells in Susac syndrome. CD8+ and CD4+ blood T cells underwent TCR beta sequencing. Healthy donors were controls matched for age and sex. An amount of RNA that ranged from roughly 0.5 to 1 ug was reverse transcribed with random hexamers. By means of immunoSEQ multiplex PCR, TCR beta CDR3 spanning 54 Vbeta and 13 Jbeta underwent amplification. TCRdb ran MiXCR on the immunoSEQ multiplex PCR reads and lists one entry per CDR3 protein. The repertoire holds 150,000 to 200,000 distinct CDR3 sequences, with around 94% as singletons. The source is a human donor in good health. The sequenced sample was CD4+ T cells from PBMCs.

This CDR3 reads CASLGVDSTDTQYF. CDR3 in DNA: TGTGCCAGCCTAGGAGTAGATAGCACAGATACGCAGTATTTT. J is TRBJ2-3 and V is TRBV7-9; D remains ambiguous. This CDR3 contains 14 residues. Trimming left V 8 bases short and J 0 bases short, with 12 bases between. The germline V gene has CDR1 SEHNR and CDR2 FQNEAQ (reference sequence).